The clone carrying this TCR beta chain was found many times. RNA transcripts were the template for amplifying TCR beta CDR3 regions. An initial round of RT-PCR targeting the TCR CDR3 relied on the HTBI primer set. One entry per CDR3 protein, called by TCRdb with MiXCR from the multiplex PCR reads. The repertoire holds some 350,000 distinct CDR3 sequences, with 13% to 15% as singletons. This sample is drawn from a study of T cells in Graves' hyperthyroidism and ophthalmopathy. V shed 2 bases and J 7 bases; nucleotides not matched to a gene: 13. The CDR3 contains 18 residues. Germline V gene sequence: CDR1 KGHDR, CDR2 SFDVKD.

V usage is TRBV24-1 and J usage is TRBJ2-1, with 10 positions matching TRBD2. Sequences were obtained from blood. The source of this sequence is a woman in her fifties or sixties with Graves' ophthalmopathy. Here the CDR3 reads CATSDSLAGGRTLNEQFF. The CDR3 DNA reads TGTGCCACCAGTGATTCATTAGCGGGAGGTCGCACTTTAAATGAGCAGTTCTTC.